The next 18 T cell receptor beta chains were all read from a single sample in a study of a mutant IDH1 vaccine in newly diagnosed glioma. Time point of the sample: week 35, safety follow-up. Every single dose of the vaccine, 300 ug of mutant IDH1 20-mer peptide, came with topical imiquimod. These receptors lack a known antigen. The data were produced by immunoSEQ multiplex PCR, yet TCRdb's version contains in-frame clones alone and is incomplete. The sample has 30,000 to 40,000 clones; roughly 80% are singletons. The sample here was PBMCs, taken from a glioma patient whose treatment included an IDH1 peptide vaccine. Receptor source: a woman under 30 with glioma.

The V and J genes are TRBV4-3 and TRBJ2-5; TRBD2 agrees at 10 bases. Unmatched junction bases numbered 10, after V lost 2 bases and J lost 4 bases. CDR1 and CDR2 from the germline V gene are LGHNA and YSLEER. This CDR3 is built from 17 residues. CDR3 sequence reads: CASSQLAGGGGPETQYF. CDR3 nucleotides: TGCGCCAGCAGCCAATTAGCGGGAGGCGGGGGGCCAGAGACCCAGTACTTC.

V gene TRBV9 combines with J gene TRBJ2-7; 8 positions match TRBD1. CDR1 SGDLS and CDR2 YYNGEE come from the germline V gene. V lost 6 bases, J lost 5 bases, and 13 bases stayed unmatched. The CDR3 is made up of 15 amino acids. DNA of the CDR3: TGTGCCAGCAATGAGGGGACAGGTCCCCTTGACGAGCAGTACTTC. It codes for CASNEGTGPLDEQYF.

The rearrangement uses TRBV7-8 and TRBJ1-5; D perhaps matches TRBD1 (5 bases). This CDR3 contains 16 residues. CDR1 and CDR2 (germline): SGHVS, FQNEAQ. Trimming took off 0 bases at V and 0 bases at J, with 9 bases between the two ends. The CDR3 loop reads CASSLAGGVSNQPQHF. In DNA form, the CDR3 reads TGTGCCAGCAGCTTAGCGGGAGGGGTTAGCAATCAGCCCCAGCATTTT.

This clone has a handful of counts. The chain couples TRBV29-1 to TRBJ1-1, with 8 bases that match TRBD1. CDR1 and CDR2 (germline): SQVTM, ANQGSEA. The V segment lost 8 bases and the J segment 6 bases; nucleotides outside the gene matches: 11. This CDR3 is built from 13 residues. The CDR3 nucleotides are TGCAGCCTCACCACAGGGGGATACGCTGAAGCTTTCTTT. Its protein product is CSLTTGGYAEAFF.

In DNA, the CDR3 is TGTGCCAGCAGCCAAAGGGACTCCCGACTTACCTTC. Its translation: CASSQRDSRLTF. The chain employs TRBV14 and TRBJ1-2; possibly TRBD1 for D (5 bases). V lost 2 bases, J lost 14 bases, and 15 bases lay in between. Germline V gene lookup returns CDR1 SGHDN and CDR2 FVKESK. This CDR3 is 12 amino acids long.

The rearrangement uses TRBV29-1 and TRBJ1-4, with D perhaps matching TRBD1 (6 bases). This CDR3 spans 13 amino acids. Trimming removed 4 bases at V and 6 bases at J, with 12 bases between. Germline loops: CDR1 SQVTM, CDR2 ANQGSEA. The CDR3 reads CSVVGGRDEKLFF. For the CDR3, the DNA is TGCAGCGTTGTGGGGGGCAGGGATGAAAAACTGTTTTTT.

The V gene is TRBV5-5, the J gene TRBJ2-1, with TRBD1 matching 8 bases. Germline V gives CDR1 SGHKS, CDR2 YYEKEE (reference sequence). This CDR3 has 15 residues. Trimming at V came to 2 bases and at J to 5 bases, leaving 6 bases not matched to a gene. Here the CDR3 reads CASSLRTGTHNEQFF. CDR3 sequence (DNA): TGTGCCAGCAGCTTACGGACAGGGACCCACAATGAGCAGTTCTTC.

This clone appeared a few times. The J gene is TRBJ1-5, the V gene TRBV18; D is unresolved. CDR1 is KGHSH, CDR2 LQKENI, per germline. This CDR3 is built from 15 residues. V was trimmed by 2 bases and J by 5 bases, leaving 13 bases between them. For the CDR3, the DNA is TGTGCCAGCTCACCAAGAGAAGTTCGTTATCAGCCCCAGCATTTT. Translating gives CASSPREVRYQPQHF.

This rearrangement joins TRBV5-6 to TRBJ2-7, with no clear D. V lost 6 bases and J 9 bases, leaving 25 bases between the germline ends. The CDR3 covers 15 residues. Germline V gene lookup returns CDR1 SGHDT and CDR2 YYEEEE. The CDR3 nucleotides are TGTGCCAGCACCTCCACCGGGTCCAAGTCTTCTGGGCAGTACTTC. Residues: CASTSTGSKSSGQYF. Supplemented by reference TRBV5-6 and TRBJ2-7, the full variable domain reads DAGVTQSPTHLIKTRGQQVTLRCSPKSGHDTVSWYQQALGQGPQFIFQYYEEEERQRGNFPDRFSGHQFPNYSSELNVNALLLGDSALYLCASTSTGSKSSGQYFGPGTRLTVT.

The chain couples TRBV6-6 to TRBJ2-7; 8 positions match TRBD2. The V gene's germline CDR1 is MNHNY and CDR2 SVGAGI (reference sequence). V shed 3 bases and J 3 bases; nucleotides not matched to a gene: 4. The CDR3 loop spans 14 amino acids. CDR3 region: CASSYSGGDYEQYF. In nucleotides, the CDR3 is TGTGCCAGCAGTTATTCGGGGGGGGACTACGAGCAGTACTTC.

The gene calls are TRBV2 and TRBJ2-1; TRBD1 agrees at 8 bases. Trimming at V came to 6 bases and at J to 3 bases, leaving 1 base not matched to a gene. CDR1 is SNHLY and CDR2 is FYNNEI in the germline V gene. This CDR3 region has 13 residues. The CDR3 protein is CASSGQGYNEQFF. The CDR3 nucleotides read TGTGCCAGCAGCGGACAGGGCTACAATGAGCAGTTCTTC.

The CDR3 DNA is TGTGCCAGCAGCTTGGCCAGTTCCCCAAGCTCCTACAATGAGCAGTTCTTC. The encoded protein is CASSLASSPSSYNEQFF. The chain has TRBV5-8 and TRBJ2-1, with no clear D. Germline assignment: CDR1 SGHTS and CDR2 YDEGEE. Trimming cost V 0 bases and J 0 bases, with 13 bases left between them. The CDR3 has 17 residues.

The chain employs TRBV12-5 and TRBJ2-5, with 13 positions matching TRBD2. Looked up from germline, CDR1 is LGHNT and CDR2 is FRNRAP. With V trimmed by 3 bases and J by 5 bases, 9 bases remained unmatched. CDR3 length: 17 amino acids. The DNA of the CDR3 is TGTGCTAGTGGTTTAGACAACGGACTAGCGGGAGCCGAGACCCAGTACTTC. Translating it yields CASGLDNGLAGAETQYF.

The CDR3 region is CASSQKSGIPYEQYF. CDR3 bases: TGTGCCAGCAGTCAGAAGAGCGGGATCCCCTACGAGCAGTACTTC. The chain joins TRBV6-1 to TRBJ2-7, with TRBD2 identical over 7 bases. The V gene end was trimmed by 5 bases and the J gene end by 2 bases; junction bases not matched to a gene: 9. The CDR3 contains 15 residues. Per the germline V gene, CDR1 is MNHNS and CDR2 is SASEGT.

This chain joins TRBV29-1 and TRBJ2-1, with D maybe TRBD2 (6 bases). The CDR3 spans 16 residues. V was trimmed by 4 bases and J by 4 bases, leaving 20 bases between them. Germline CDR1 and CDR2: SQVTM and ANQGSEA. The CDR3 coding sequence is TGCAGCGTTGTAGGGGCGGGACGCAGAGGTTACAATGAGCAGTTCTTC. Its translation is CSVVGAGRRGYNEQFF.

CDR3 sequence reads: CASEATGCGNTIYF. Here the CDR3 DNA reads TGTGCCAGTGAGGCGACAGGCTGCGGAAACACCATATATTTT. The chain recombines TRBV27 with TRBJ1-3; a possible D gene is TRBD1 (6 bases). Germline CDR1 reads MNHEY; CDR2 reads SMNVEV (reference sequence). This CDR3 spans 14 amino acids. V was pared by 9 bases and J by 4 bases, with 16 bases between.

This sequence joins TRBV20-1 and TRBJ2-7; D unresolved. Trimming cost V 3 bases and J 5 bases, with 8 bases left between them. This CDR3 region has 11 residues. Germline V gene sequence: CDR1 DFQATT, CDR2 SNEGSKA (reference sequence). CDR3: CSASGLNEQYF. The CDR3 coding sequence is TGCAGTGCTAGCGGGCTGAACGAGCAGTACTTC.

CDR3 nucleotide sequence: TGCGCCAGCAGCTCCCCGAGACAGGGGTCAAACACCATATATTTT. This sequence encodes CASSSPRQGSNTIYF. The V gene is TRBV5-1, the J gene TRBJ1-3, with TRBD1 matching 8 bases. After removal of 3 bases from V and 6 bases from J, the junction contained 8 bases not matched to a gene. CDR1 SGHRS and CDR2 YFSETQ come from the germline V gene. The CDR3 runs 15 residues. Based on the CDR3 plus reference TRBV5-1 and TRBJ1-3, the full variable domain is KAGVTQTPRYLIKTRGQQVTLSCSPISGHRSVSWYQQTPGQGLQFLFEYFSETQRNKGNFPGRFSGRQFSNSRSEMNVSTLELGDSALYLCASSSPRQGSNTIYFGEGSWLTVV.